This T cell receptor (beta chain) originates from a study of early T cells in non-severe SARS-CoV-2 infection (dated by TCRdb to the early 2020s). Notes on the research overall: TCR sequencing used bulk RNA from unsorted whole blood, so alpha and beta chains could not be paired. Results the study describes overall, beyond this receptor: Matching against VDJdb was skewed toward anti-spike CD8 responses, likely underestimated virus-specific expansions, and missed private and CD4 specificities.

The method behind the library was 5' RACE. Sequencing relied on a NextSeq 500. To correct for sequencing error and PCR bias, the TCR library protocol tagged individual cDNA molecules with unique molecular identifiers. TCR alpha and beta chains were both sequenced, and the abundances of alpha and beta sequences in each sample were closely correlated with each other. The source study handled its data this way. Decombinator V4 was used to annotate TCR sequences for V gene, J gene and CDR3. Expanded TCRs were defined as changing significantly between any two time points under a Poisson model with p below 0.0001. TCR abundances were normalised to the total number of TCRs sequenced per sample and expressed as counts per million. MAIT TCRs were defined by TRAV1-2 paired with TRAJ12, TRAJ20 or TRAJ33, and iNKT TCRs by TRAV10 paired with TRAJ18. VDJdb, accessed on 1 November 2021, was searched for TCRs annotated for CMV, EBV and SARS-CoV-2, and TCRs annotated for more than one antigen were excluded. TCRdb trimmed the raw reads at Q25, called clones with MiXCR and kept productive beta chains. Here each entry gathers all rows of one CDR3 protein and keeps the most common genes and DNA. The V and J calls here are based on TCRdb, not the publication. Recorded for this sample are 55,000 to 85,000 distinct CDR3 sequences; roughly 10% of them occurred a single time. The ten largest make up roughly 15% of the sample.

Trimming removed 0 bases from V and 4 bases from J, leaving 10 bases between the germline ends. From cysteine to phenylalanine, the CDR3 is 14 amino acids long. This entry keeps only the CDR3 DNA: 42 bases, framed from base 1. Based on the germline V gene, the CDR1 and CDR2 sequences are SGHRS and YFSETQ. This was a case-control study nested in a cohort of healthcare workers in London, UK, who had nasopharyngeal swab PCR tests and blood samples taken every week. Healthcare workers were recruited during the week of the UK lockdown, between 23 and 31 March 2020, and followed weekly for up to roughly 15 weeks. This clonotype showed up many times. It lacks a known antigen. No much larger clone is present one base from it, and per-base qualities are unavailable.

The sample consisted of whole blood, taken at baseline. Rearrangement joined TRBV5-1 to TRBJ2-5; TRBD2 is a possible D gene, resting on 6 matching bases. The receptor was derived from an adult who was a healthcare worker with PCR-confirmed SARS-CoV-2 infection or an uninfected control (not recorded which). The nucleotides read TGCGCCAGCAGCTTGGAGGGAGGAGGAGAGACCCAGTACTTC. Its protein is CASSLEGGGETQYF.